Each of the 12 T cell receptor beta chains below was sequenced from the same sample in a study of T cells in Graves' hyperthyroidism and ophthalmopathy (dated by TCRdb to the late 2010s). The library was generated by multiplex PCR. Sequencing was performed on an Illumina HiSeq 2000. The TCR beta CDR3 regions were amplified from the RNA transcripts. For the first round of RT-PCR on the TCR CDR3, the HTBI primer set was used together with the Qiagen OneStep RT-PCR kit. TCRdb ran its own pipeline on the public reads, namely fastp trimming at Q25 and MiXCR clone calling, and kept in-frame beta chains. Rows merge per CDR3 protein into single entries with the most common DNA and genes. The sample table contains hundreds of thousands of distinct CDR3 sequences; only one count was recorded for around 20% of them. 30% to 40% of the sample is taken by the ten largest. The specimen was blood. Source of these receptors: a young man with Graves' ophthalmopathy.

A single count supports this clonotype. The J gene is TRBJ2-2, the V gene TRBV3-2; no check of the table's D call, TRBD2, against the DNA was made. TRBV3-2 is termed a pseudogene. The CDR3 runs 15 residues. The CDR3, as DNA: TGTGCCAGCAGCCAAGCGAGGGGCCTCACCGGGGAGCTGTTTTTT. Amino acid sequence: CASSQARGLTGELFF.

This clonotype was found many times. The rearrangement links TRBV7-2 to TRBJ2-4; D remains unclear. Trimming shortened V by 0 bases and J by 0 bases, and 9 bases separated the two germline ends. Per germline, CDR1 SGHTA and CDR2 FQGNSA. The length of the CDR3 is 16 residues. The CDR3 region is CASSLADKVAKNIQYF. Here the CDR3 DNA reads TGTGCCAGCAGCTTAGCTGACAAAGTAGCCAAAAACATTCAGTACTTC.

The DNA of the CDR3 is TGCAGTGCTAGGACCGGGACGGAAAACTATGGCTACACCTTC. Its protein is CSARTGTENYGYTF. The J gene is TRBJ1-2, the V gene TRBV20-1; D may be TRBD1 (5 bases). The germline CDR1 and CDR2 sequences are DFQATT and SNEGSKA (reference sequence). The V end lost 3 bases, the J end lost 2 bases, and 13 bases lay between the germline ends. CDR3 length equals 14 residues.

The chain has TRBV6-2 or TRBV6-3 and TRBJ1-1, with D maybe TRBD1 (6 bases). Germline-derived CDR1 and CDR2 are MNHEY and SVGEGT. Trimming took off 5 bases at V and 4 bases at J, with 8 bases between the two ends. This CDR3 contains 12 residues. The CDR3 DNA sequence: TGTGCCAGCAGTATACAGGGCACTGAAGCTTTCTTT. Translated: CASSIQGTEAFF.

The chain recombines TRBV2 with TRBJ2-2, with a possible D match to TRBD1 (6 bases). The CDR3 runs 15 residues. V lost 6 bases and J lost 4, with 15 bases in between. CDR1 and CDR2 from the germline V gene are SNHLY and FYNNEI. DNA for the CDR3: TGTGCCAGCAGCGGACAGCGATGGGGCACCGGGGAGCTGTTTTTT. Translated: CASSGQRWGTGELFF. Full variable domain (outside the CDR3, taken from reference TRBV2 and TRBJ2-2): EPEVTQTPSHQVTQMGQEVILRCVPISNHLYFYWYRQILGQKVEFLVSFYNNEISEKSEIFDDQFSVERPDGSNFTLKIRSTKLEDSAMYFCASSGQRWGTGELFFGEGSRLTVL.

This clonotype has a count of ten or more. This chain connects TRBV7-8 to TRBJ1-5; D not certain. The germline CDR1 and CDR2 sequences are SGHVS and FQNEAQ. V was cut by 5 bases and J by 6 bases, with 11 bases left in between. The CDR3 sequence is 13 residues long. DNA of the CDR3: TGTGCCAGCAGCCCTAGGGTGGGTCAGCCCCAGCATTTT. Encoded protein: CASSPRVGQPQHF.

V gene TRBV30 combines with J gene TRBJ1-2; D gene ambiguous. CDR3 length equals 12 residues. Germline lookup yields CDR1 GTSNPN and CDR2 SVGIG (reference sequence). The ends were cut back, 3 bases at V and 7 bases at J, with 12 bases in the middle. The chain's CDR3 is CAWRTSVIGYTF. The CDR3, as DNA: TGTGCCTGGAGGACCTCCGTTATTGGCTACACCTTC. Complete variable domain (other parts from reference TRBV30 and TRBJ1-2): SQTIHQWPATLVQPVGSPLSLECTVEGTSNPNLYWYRQAAGRGLQLLFYSVGIGQISSEVPQNLSASRPQDRQFILSSKKLLLSDSGFYLCAWRTSVIGYTFGSGTRLTVV.

J is TRBJ2-7 and V is TRBV20-1, with TRBD2 identical over 16 bases. J lost 4 bases, V lost 3 bases, and 6 bases had no gene match. CDR1 is DFQATT, CDR2 SNEGSKA, per germline (reference sequence). This CDR3 is 16 amino acids long. Here the CDR3 reads CSARPGTSGRAYEQYF. The CDR3, as DNA: TGCAGTGCTAGGCCCGGGACTAGCGGGAGGGCATACGAGCAGTACTTC.

The rearrangement uses TRBV20-1 and TRBJ2-1; D possibly matches TRBD1 or TRBD2 (6 bases each). There are 18 residues in the CDR3. CDR1 and CDR2 (germline): DFQATT, SNEGSKA (reference sequence). CDR3 sequence reads: CSARGPPDRLRSYNEQFF. The CDR3 DNA sequence: TGCAGCGCTCGGGGGCCCCCGGACAGATTAAGGTCCTACAATGAGCAGTTCTTC.

The J gene is TRBJ1-1, the V gene TRBV28; 8 bases are a match to TRBD1. The CDR3 is 14 amino acids. V gave up 5 bases and J gave up 1 base; unmatched junction bases: 3. Germline loops: CDR1 MDHEN, CDR2 SYDVKM. The CDR3 nucleotides are TGTGCCAGCAGTGACAGGGGACGGAACACTGAAGCTTTCTTT. As protein: CASSDRGRNTEAFF. Complete variable domain (other parts from reference TRBV28 and TRBJ1-1): DVKVTQSSRYLVKRTGEKVFLECVQDMDHENMFWYRQDPGLGLRLIYFSYDVKMKEKGDIPEGYSVSREKKERFSLILESASTNQTSMYLCASSDRGRNTEAFFGQGTRLTVV.

This chain links TRBV7-9 with TRBJ2-5; 11 positions match TRBD1. Germline V gene data show CDR1 as SEHNR and CDR2 as FQNEAQ (reference sequence). With V trimmed by 3 bases and J by 3 bases, 3 bases remained unmatched. The CDR3 consists of 15 residues. The CDR3 sequence is CASSFWTGGEETQYF. The CDR3 DNA sequence: TGTGCCAGCAGCTTCTGGACAGGGGGCGAAGAGACCCAGTACTTC.

The V gene is TRBV2, the J gene TRBJ2-7; 11 nucleotides agree with TRBD2. The CDR3 totals 17 residues. Germline V gene sequence: CDR1 SNHLY, CDR2 FYNNEI. Germline trimming cut 2 bases from V and 0 bases from J; bases unmatched to any gene: 6. CDR3 coding DNA: TGTGCCAGCAGTGAACGACTAGCGGGAAGGAGCTCCTACGAGCAGTACTTC. Translated: CASSERLAGRSSYEQYF.